These T cell receptor beta chains were read from a single sample in a study of blood T cell repertoires in COVID-19. Assay used: immunoSEQ multiplex PCR; TCRdb lists only in-frame clones, some missing. The profile shows approximately 140,000 clones, 88% of them singletons. The specimen sequenced was peripheral blood. The receptors originated from a human donor in a cohort sampled during active COVID-19. Both conserved end residues are part of each CDR3. The D gene is left open where the match is weak. Only some rows state a clone size, as once, few, many or a class for expanded clones.

v_call	clone_size	d_call	j_call	cdr3_nt	cdr3_aa
TRBV5-1	.	TRBD2	TRBJ2-1	TGCGCCAGCAGCTCGGGACTAGCGGGGTTTGTCTACAATGAGCAGTTCTTC	CASSSGLAGFVYNEQFF
TRBV6-5	.	TRBD1	TRBJ2-1	TGTGCCATCCTGGACAGGGGGTCGAATGAGCAGTTCTTC	CAILDRGSNEQFF
TRBV19	.	TRBD1	TRBJ1-4	TGTGCCAGTAGAACAACCGGGACAGGAAGGGAAAAACTGTTTTTT	CASRTTGTGREKLFF
TRBV14	.	.	TRBJ1-3	TGTGCCAGCAGCCGTGGACAGTCCTACTCTGGAAACACCATATATTTT	CASSRGQSYSGNTIYF
TRBV7-2	once	TRBD2	TRBJ2-7	TGTGCCAGCAGCTTAGTTGCTAGCGGACATGACTCCTACGAGCAGTACTTC	CASSLVASGHDSYEQYF
TRBV7-3	.	.	TRBJ2-3	TGTGCCAGCAGCTTAACCAGGGATGCGGATACGCAGTATTTT	CASSLTRDADTQYF
TRBV3-1/TRBV3-2	.	TRBD1	TRBJ1-2	TGTGCCAGCGGGGACAGCCTTAACTATGGCTACACCTTC	CASGDSLNYGYTF
TRBV7-9	.	TRBD2	TRBJ2-1	TGTGCCAGCAGCTCCAGGGGACTAGTGTTAGGCAATGAGCAGTTCTTC	CASSSRGLVLGNEQFF
TRBV27	.	.	TRBJ2-7	TGTGCCAGCAGTTTATCCCACTCCTACGAGCAGTACTTC	CASSLSHSYEQYF
TRBV5-4	.	TRBD1	TRBJ2-7	TGTGCCAGCAGCTCCCTGACAGGGGCCTACGAGCAGTACTTC	CASSSLTGAYEQYF
TRBV7-9	.	.	TRBJ1-2	TGTGCCAGCAGCTTATATCGGACACGTGAGATCTATGGCTACACCTTC	CASSLYRTREIYGYTF
TRBV2	.	.	TRBJ1-4	TGTGCCAGCAGTGAATACAGGGCCGAAAAACTGTTTTTT	CASSEYRAEKLFF
TRBV5-5	.	TRBD1	TRBJ1-1	TGTGCCAGCAGCATACAGGGGGCGTTGAGCACTGAAGCTTTCTTT	CASSIQGALSTEAFF
TRBV2	.	TRBD1	TRBJ2-7	TGTGCCAGCAGCGGGGACAGGGAACTGATCGAGCAGTACTTC	CASSGDRELIEQYF
TRBV18	.	.	TRBJ1-5	TGTGCCAGCTCACCCTCTAGCAATCAGCCCCAGCATTTT	CASSPSSNQPQHF
TRBV2	.	.	TRBJ1-1	TGTGCCGGAACGACAGGGAACACTGAAGCTTTCTTT	CAGTTGNTEAFF
TRBV3-1/TRBV3-2	once	.	TRBJ1-2	TGTGCCAGCAGCCGCAGGGTGGTCGACTATGGCTACACCTTC	CASSRRVVDYGYTF
TRBV7-2	.	.	TRBJ2-4	TGTGCCAGCAGCAGAAGCTTCGGACTTTTAGCCAAAAACATTCAGTACTTC	CASSRSFGLLAKNIQYF
TRBV9	.	TRBD2	TRBJ2-1	TGTGCCAGCAGCGTAGTCGGACTAGCGGGGGGGCCGAACAATGAGCAGTTCTTC	CASSVVGLAGGPNNEQFF
TRBV30	once	.	TRBJ1-1	TGTGCCTGGAAGTTAACACGTAACACTGAAGCTTTCTTT	CAWKLTRNTEAFF
TRBV6-6	.	.	TRBJ1-4	TGTGCCAGCAGTAAACAAGAAAAACTGTTTTTT	CASSKQEKLFF
TRBV12-5	.	.	TRBJ1-5	TGTGCTAGTGGTTTGGTACTGGTGCAGGGGCCCTATAGCAATCAGCCCCAGCATTTT	CASGLVLVQGPYSNQPQHF
TRBV2	large	.	TRBJ2-1	TGTGCCAGCAGTGGTCTGGAGCAGTTCTTC	CASSGLEQFF
TRBV2	.	.	TRBJ1-4	TGTGCCAGCACCGGACAGAGAACTAATGAAAAACTGTTTTTT	CASTGQRTNEKLFF
TRBV11-2	.	TRBD2	TRBJ2-3	TGTGCCAGCAGCTTAATCCTGGGCCGTATAGCGGGGGGTACAGATACGCAGTATTTT	CASSLILGRIAGGTDTQYF
TRBV19	.	.	TRBJ1-4	TGTGCCAGTAGGAGAAGTGCAACTAATGAAAAACTGTTTTTT	CASRRSATNEKLFF
TRBV7-9	.	.	TRBJ1-2	TGTGCCAGCAGCTTAGCCCCCCCCGGCTATGGCTACACCTTC	CASSLAPPGYGYTF
TRBV6-5	.	TRBD1	TRBJ1-5	TGTGCCAGCAGTCTCGGACAGGGTAATCAGCCCCAGCATTTT	CASSLGQGNQPQHF
TRBV18	.	TRBD1	TRBJ2-7	TGTGCCAGCTCTCAGGACAGGGGTTCCTACGAGCAGTACTTC	CASSQDRGSYEQYF
TRBV25-1	.	.	TRBJ2-2	TGTGCCAGCAGTGGAATGCGGAGGTGGGACACCGGGGAGCTGTTTTTT	CASSGMRRWDTGELFF
TRBV9	.	.	TRBJ2-1	TGTGCCAGCAGCGTCGTCAGAGGCTACAATGAGCAGTTCTTC	CASSVVRGYNEQFF
TRBV6-5	.	.	TRBJ2-2	TGTGCCAGCAGTTACTGGGCAGGCGGGGAGCTGTTTTTT	CASSYWAGGELFF
TRBV20-1	.	.	TRBJ1-2	TGCAGTGCTGCAGGGAACTATGGCTACACCTTC	CSAAGNYGYTF
TRBV7-2	few	.	TRBJ2-7	TGTGCCAGCAGCTTAGCGCCAGGATTCTACGAGCAGTACTTC	CASSLAPGFYEQYF
TRBV30	.	TRBD1	TRBJ1-2	TGTGCCTGGACCGGGACAGGGTTTCGGGGCTACACCTTC	CAWTGTGFRGYTF
TRBV5-1	.	.	TRBJ1-2	TGCGCCAGCAGCTTGGCCCCCGGGTCCGAGACAGGTGGCTACACCTTC	CASSLAPGSETGGYTF
TRBV20-1	.	.	TRBJ2-5	TGCAGTGCTAGTAGAGAACTTAAAGAGACCCAGTACTTC	CSASRELKETQYF
TRBV5-1	.	.	TRBJ1-6	TGCGCCAGCAAGGGGCTTTACTCACCCCTCCACTTT	CASKGLYSPLHF
TRBV5-6	.	.	TRBJ2-3	TGTGCCAGCAGGCCGAGGCGGGCAGATACGCAGTATTTT	CASRPRRADTQYF
TRBV4-2	.	TRBD1	TRBJ1-2	TGTGCCAGCAGCCAAGTGGGACAGGGGCACTATGGCTACACCTTC	CASSQVGQGHYGYTF
TRBV7-3	.	.	TRBJ2-2	TGTGCCAGCAGCCCCAATGGAGGTTCAATGAACACCGGGGAGCTGTTTTTT	CASSPNGGSMNTGELFF
TRBV4-2	.	TRBD2	TRBJ2-2	TGTGCCAGCAGCCAAGGTGTAGCGGGGAGCACCGGGGAGCTGTTTTTT	CASSQGVAGSTGELFF
TRBV7-9	.	.	TRBJ2-1	TGTGCCAGCAGCTTAGGGCACCCCAATGAGCAGTTCTTC	CASSLGHPNEQFF
TRBV13	.	.	TRBJ2-1	TGTGCCAGCAGCTTCGCTACCTACAATGAGCAGTTCTTC	CASSFATYNEQFF
TRBV7-2	.	TRBD2	TRBJ2-3	TGTGCCAGCAGCTTAGGGGGGGGAAACCAATATACGCAGTATTTT	CASSLGGGNQYTQYF
TRBV4-1	.	.	TRBJ1-1	TGCGCCAGCAGCCAACCTCGCGGGATGAACACTGAAGCTTTCTTT	CASSQPRGMNTEAFF